These 27 T cell receptor beta chains originate from one sample sequenced in a study of shared clonotypes between healthy human individuals. Generated by immunoSEQ multiplex PCR, the TCRdb table keeps only in-frame clones and is missing some. The repertoire holds roughly 700,000 clones, 74% seen once, with over 1.5% in the top ten. Sequenced sample: memory CD4+ T cells sorted from blood. Subset here: CD45RA-negative fraction. The receptors here all came from a woman aged 25-40 years in good health.

This clone was seen a handful of times. The chain recombines TRBV28 with TRBJ1-2, with D possibly being TRBD1 (6 bases). Trimming removed 7 bases at V and 5 bases at J, with 17 bases between. Germline CDR1 is MDHEN and CDR2 is SYDVKM. The CDR3 is made up of 14 amino acids. CDR3 residues: CASTPQGRTYGYTF. DNA for the CDR3: TGTGCCAGCACACCACAGGGCCGAACTTATGGCTACACCTTC.

This sequence joins TRBV4-2 and TRBJ2-3; 8 bases are a match to TRBD2. V lost 1 base, J lost 0 bases, and 12 bases stayed unmatched. Germline CDR1 reads LGHNA; CDR2 reads YNFKEQ. The CDR3 has 19 residues. The CDR3 loop reads CASSQAPGLAGSSTDTQYF. DNA of the CDR3: TGTGCCAGCAGCCAAGCTCCAGGACTAGCCGGGAGTAGCACAGATACGCAGTATTTT.

This clone has more than one count but fewer than ten. The chain links TRBV7-9 to TRBJ2-7; 11 positions match TRBD1. CDR3 length: 16 residues. The germline V gene encodes CDR1 SEHNR and CDR2 FQNEAQ (reference sequence). The trim removed 3 bases at V and 4 bases at J, leaving 8 bases unmatched. The CDR3 nucleotides read TGTGCCAGCAGCTTGGACAGGGGGCTTTACGTGTACGAGCAGTACTTC. This encodes CASSLDRGLYVYEQYF.

This clone turned up a few times. The genes are TRBV4-1 and TRBJ1-5; 8 positions agree with TRBD1. V lost 1 base, J lost 2 bases, and 4 bases stayed unmatched. CDR1 and CDR2 from the germline V gene are MGHRA and YSYEKL. The CDR3 is 16 residues long. CDR3 sequence (DNA): TGCGCCAGCAGCCAAGGAATACAGGGGGGCAATCAGCCCCAGCATTTT. It yields the protein CASSQGIQGGNQPQHF.

The chain uses TRBV5-1 and TRBJ2-2; 8 positions match TRBD2. Trimming took 4 bases from V and 2 from J; bases not matched to a gene: 19. Germline V gene lookup returns CDR1 SGHRS and CDR2 YFSETQ. The CDR3 has 20 residues. CDR3 residues: CASSLAGGAIFNVNTGELFF. CDR3 nucleotide sequence: TGCGCCAGCAGCCTGGCGGGGGGCGCTATATTTAACGTTAACACCGGGGAGCTGTTTTTT. The full variable domain, completed using reference TRBV5-1 and TRBJ2-2, is KAGVTQTPRYLIKTRGQQVTLSCSPISGHRSVSWYQQTPGQGLQFLFEYFSETQRNKGNFPGRFSGRQFSNSRSEMNVSTLELGDSALYLCASSLAGGAIFNVNTGELFFGEGSRLTVL.

The chain links TRBV9 to TRBJ2-3; 12 bases are shared with TRBD2. V shed 3 bases, J shed 1 base, and the junction held 6 bases outside the gene matches. CDR1 and CDR2 (germline): SGDLS, YYNGEE. CDR3 length: 17 residues. Here the CDR3 DNA reads TGTGCCAGCAGCGGGACTAGCGGGGTCGGGGGCACAGATACGCAGTATTTT. Amino acids: CASSGTSGVGGTDTQYF.

This clone has only a few counts. The chain has TRBV6-1 and TRBJ1-5; no clear D. CDR1 is MNHNS and CDR2 is SASEGT in the germline V gene. Trimming stripped 5 bases from V and 4 bases from J, with 12 bases between. The CDR3 runs 14 residues. This chain's CDR3 is CASSKAGENQPQHF. The CDR3 DNA reads as TGTGCCAGCAGTAAGGCCGGGGAGAATCAGCCCCAGCATTTT.

The chain recombines TRBV11-2 with TRBJ2-1; no clear D gene. The CDR3 length is 15 residues. Germline CDR1 is SGHAT and CDR2 is FQNNGV. The V end was cut by 1 base, the J end by 4 bases, with 11 bases between. CDR3 nucleotides: TGTGCCAGCAGCTTAGGCAGATGGGCTTACAATGAGCAGTTCTTC. Amino acids: CASSLGRWAYNEQFF. The full variable domain, its missing parts supplied by reference TRBV11-2 and TRBJ2-1, is EAGVAQSPRYKIIEKRQSVAFWCNPISGHATLYWYQQILGQGPKLLIQFQNNGVVDDSQLPKDRFSAERLKGVDSTLKIQPAKLEDSAVYLCASSLGRWAYNEQFFGPGTRLTVL.

V is TRBV19 and J is TRBJ1-1, with a possible D match to TRBD1 (6 bases). Trimming took off 4 bases at V and 9 bases at J, with 18 bases between the two ends. Germline assignment: CDR1 LNHDA and CDR2 SQIVND (reference sequence). The CDR3 length is 14 residues. CDR3 in amino acids: CASSTDSWVTKAFF. Here the CDR3 DNA reads TGTGCCAGTAGTACGGACAGTTGGGTTACCAAAGCTTTCTTT.

This clone was detected many times. The rearrangement links TRBV5-1 to TRBJ2-7; D possibly corresponds to TRBD1 (5 bases). Deletions cut 2 bases from V and 6 bases from J, with 12 bases between. The CDR3 is 13 residues long. Germline assignment: CDR1 SGHRS and CDR2 YFSETQ. CDR3 nucleotide sequence: TGCGCCAGCAGCTTTTCCCAGGGAACCGAGCAGTACTTC. Its translation is CASSFSQGTEQYF.

The chain combines TRBV2 with TRBJ2-7; 8 nucleotides match TRBD1. The ends lost 2 bases at V and 0 bases at J; junction bases unmatched: 6. The CDR3 runs 16 residues. Germline assignment: CDR1 SNHLY and CDR2 FYNNEI. The CDR3 spells CASSERGRGPSYEQYF. The DNA for the CDR3 is TGTGCCAGCAGTGAAAGGGGCAGGGGGCCCTCCTACGAGCAGTACTTC.

The CDR3 here is CASSLRTGGYGYTF. The CDR3 bases are TGTGCCAGCAGTTTGCGGACAGGGGGCTATGGCTACACCTTC. The V gene is TRBV27, the J gene TRBJ1-2; 10 bases agree with TRBD1. Germline lookup yields CDR1 MNHEY and CDR2 SMNVEV (reference sequence). The trim removed 3 bases at V and 4 bases at J, leaving 2 bases unmatched. The CDR3 has 14 amino acids.

V is TRBV6-6 and J is TRBJ2-7; 9 nucleotides align to TRBD1. This CDR3 has 13 residues. CDR1 is MNHNY and CDR2 is SVGAGI in the germline V gene (reference sequence). V shed 6 bases, J shed 4 bases, and the junction held 4 bases outside the gene matches. Written as DNA, the CDR3 is TGTGCCAGCAGGGCGGGACAGGGATACGAGCAGTACTTC. It is translated as CASRAGQGYEQYF.

The chain has TRBV2 and TRBJ2-5, with TRBD1 matching 7 bases. V was clipped by 10 bases and J by 3 bases; unmatched bases: 2. The CDR3 is 11 residues long. Germline V gene lookup returns CDR1 SNHLY and CDR2 FYNNEI. The DNA for the CDR3 is TGTGCCACAACAGGGGAAGAGACCCAGTACTTC. It translates to CATTGEETQYF. The full variable domain, with the rest looked up from reference TRBV2 and TRBJ2-5, is EPEVTQTPSHQVTQMGQEVILRCVPISNHLYFYWYRQILGQKVEFLVSFYNNEISEKSEIFDDQFSVERPDGSNFTLKIRSTKLEDSAMYFCATTGEETQYFGPGTRLLVL.

The V gene is TRBV28, the J gene TRBJ2-2; 10 bases fit TRBD2. V was clipped by 2 bases and J by 5 bases; unmatched bases: 2. The CDR3 is made up of 15 amino acids. CDR1 and CDR2 (germline): MDHEN, SYDVKM. CDR3 coding DNA: TGTGCCAGCAGTTTAGTTAGCGGGAGGACCGGGGAGCTGTTTTTT. Amino acids: CASSLVSGRTGELFF.

The chain joins TRBV20-1 to TRBJ2-5, with D hard to call. In germline, CDR1 is DFQATT, CDR2 SNEGSKA (reference sequence). The CDR3 loop spans 10 amino acids. Trimming shortened V by 4 bases and J by 5 bases, and 5 bases separated the two germline ends. The CDR3, as DNA: TGCAGTGCTACCCGGGAGACCCAGTACTTC. Residues: CSATRETQYF.

This clone was observed once. This sequence joins TRBV28 and TRBJ2-7, with D unresolved. The CDR3 contains 16 residues. Deletions cut 4 bases from V and 2 bases from J, with 18 bases between. Per the germline V gene, CDR1 is MDHEN and CDR2 is SYDVKM. The CDR3 coding sequence is TGTGCCAGCAGTTCCGCCGAGGAAGGAAGGGCCTACGAGCAGTACTTC. This translates into CASSSAEEGRAYEQYF.

This chain links TRBV19 with TRBJ2-3; the match to TRBD2 covers 9 bases. J gave up 2 bases and V 5 bases, and 8 bases lay outside the gene matches. Germline values: CDR1 LNHDA, CDR2 SQIVND (reference sequence). The CDR3 is 16 residues long. The DNA of the CDR3 is TGTGCCAGTAGTCGACGGACTAGCGCCTACACAGATACGCAGTATTTT. Translating gives CASSRRTSAYTDTQYF.

Comments on this clone: A far larger clone is one base from this, pointing to a likely read error. The V call is TRBV2, the J call TRBJ2-7; unclear D gene. Germline loops: CDR1 SNHLY, CDR2 FYNNEI. The CDR3 sequence is 10 residues long. V dropped 8 bases and J dropped 2 bases, with 4 bases sitting between them. The CDR3 DNA reads TGTGCCAGCGGACCCTACGAGCAGTACTTC. Amino acid sequence: CASGPYEQYF. Full variable domain (missing parts from reference TRBV2 and TRBJ2-7): EPEVTQTPSHQVTQMGQEVILRCVPISNHLYFYWYRQILGQKVEFLVSFYNNEISEKSEIFDDQFSVERPDGSNFTLKIRSTKLEDSAMYFCASGPYEQYFGPGTRLTVT.

This rearrangement joins TRBV6-6 to TRBJ1-1, with D hard to call. Germline V gene lookup returns CDR1 MNHNY and CDR2 SVGAGI (reference sequence). The CDR3 sequence is 11 residues long. V lost 5 bases and J 1 base, leaving 2 bases between the germline ends. In DNA, the CDR3 is TGTGCCAGCAGTCGGAACACTGAAGCTTTCTTT. Its translation is CASSRNTEAFF.

This clone was picked up one time. The chain employs TRBV5-1 and TRBJ2-7, with TRBD2 identical over 8 bases. Germline V gene data show CDR1 as SGHRS and CDR2 as YFSETQ. The CDR3 runs to 15 residues. V lost 4 bases, J lost 6 bases, and 12 bases stayed unmatched. In DNA, the CDR3 is TGCGCCAGCAGCGGACACGCCGGGACTAGAGTCGAGCAGTACTTC. It specifies CASSGHAGTRVEQYF.

This clone was counted many times. In the same sample, other DNA sequences code for this CDR3. This chain joins TRBV2 and TRBJ1-5; TRBD1 matches at 7 bases. Germline V CDR1 and CDR2: SNHLY, FYNNEI. This CDR3 is 14 amino acids long. J was trimmed by 5 bases and V by 7 bases; bases with no gene match: 8. CDR3 residues: CASTRTGGYQPQHF. CDR3 bases: TGTGCCAGCACCCGGACAGGAGGGTATCAGCCCCAGCATTTT.

This clone has only one observation. This chain uses TRBV28 with TRBJ1-1; D perhaps matches TRBD1 (5 bases). Per germline, CDR1 MDHEN and CDR2 SYDVKM. V lost 10 bases and J lost 8, with 26 bases in between. The CDR3 loop spans 15 amino acids. The CDR3 coding sequence is TGTGCCACCATACCGGGACTCGGACCCATCAGGGAAGCTTTCTTT. It specifies CATIPGLGPIREAFF.

The chain uses TRBV5-5 and TRBJ1-1; 7 bases fit TRBD1. Germline V gives CDR1 SGHKS, CDR2 YYEKEE (reference sequence). The CDR3 has 14 amino acids. The ends lost 4 bases at V and 0 bases at J; junction bases unmatched: 3. The CDR3 loop is CASSVGTVNTEAFF. The CDR3 nucleotides read TGTGCCAGCAGCGTAGGGACAGTGAACACTGAAGCTTTCTTT.

V is TRBV6-1 and J is TRBJ2-7, with D perhaps matching TRBD1 (6 bases). In germline, CDR1 is MNHNS, CDR2 SASEGT. The CDR3 totals 14 residues. V lost 3 bases and J lost 6, with 15 bases in between. CDR3 in DNA: TGTGCCAGCAGTGATGGCGGTGGGGGCCGCGAGCAGTACTTC. This encodes CASSDGGGGREQYF.

The chain combines TRBV14 with TRBJ2-7; TRBD1 aligns across 9 bases. This CDR3 comprises 15 residues. The trim removed 3 bases at V and 2 bases at J, leaving 5 bases unmatched. CDR1 and CDR2 (germline): SGHDN, FVKESK. CDR3 protein: CASSQSGTGTYEQYF. The CDR3, as DNA: TGTGCCAGCAGCCAGTCCGGGACAGGGACCTACGAGCAGTACTTC.

This clone was recorded a few times. The J gene is TRBJ1-2, the V gene TRBV7-9; D gene unclear. Germline CDR1 reads SEHNR; CDR2 reads FQNEAQ (reference sequence). This CDR3 is built from 14 residues. V was clipped by 5 bases and J by 2 bases, with 12 bases between them. The CDR3: CASSTMTPNYGYTF. Written as DNA, the CDR3 is TGTGCCAGCAGCACTATGACACCAAACTATGGCTACACCTTC.